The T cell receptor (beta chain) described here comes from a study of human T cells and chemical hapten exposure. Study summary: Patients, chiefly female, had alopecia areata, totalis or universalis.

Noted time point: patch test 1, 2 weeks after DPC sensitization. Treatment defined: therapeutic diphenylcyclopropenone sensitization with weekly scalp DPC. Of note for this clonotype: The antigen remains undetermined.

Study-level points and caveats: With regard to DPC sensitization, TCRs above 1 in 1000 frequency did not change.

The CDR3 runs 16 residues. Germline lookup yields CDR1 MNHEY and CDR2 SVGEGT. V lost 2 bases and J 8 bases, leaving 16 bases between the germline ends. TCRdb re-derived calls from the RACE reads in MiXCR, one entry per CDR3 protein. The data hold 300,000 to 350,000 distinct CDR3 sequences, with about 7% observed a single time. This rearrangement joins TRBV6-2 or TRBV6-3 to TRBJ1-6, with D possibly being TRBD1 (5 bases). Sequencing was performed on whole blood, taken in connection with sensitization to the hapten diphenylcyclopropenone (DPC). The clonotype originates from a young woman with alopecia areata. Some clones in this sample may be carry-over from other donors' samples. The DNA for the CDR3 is TGTGCCAGCAGTTACAGCAGGGCTCGTTACGATTCACCCCTCCACTTT. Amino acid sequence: CASSYSRARYDSPLHF.